This T cell receptor beta chain was identified in a study of cytotoxic CD8 clonotypes in ibrutinib-treated CLL. For the study at large: Collecting the response samples happened after a median 12 months of treatment, with a range of 6 to 36.

CDR1 is MNHEY, CDR2 SMNVEV, per germline (reference sequence). V gave up 4 bases and J gave up 5 bases, with 17 bases separating them. This CDR3 comprises 15 residues. With respect to this clone: Its matching antigen is unknown.

Produced via immunoSEQ multiplex PCR; TCRdb's table is partial and in-frame only. The sample has some 290,000 clones, almost 80% seen once. Whole-study results and caveats: Clonality rose at ibrutinib response and fell back toward baseline at progression. The study found public clonotypes uncommon, contracting or stable on treatment.

The source of this sequence is a human donor with chronic lymphocytic leukemia. The J gene is TRBJ1-1, the V gene TRBV27, with unresolved D. The source was PBMCs, collected before ibrutinib treatment. The CDR3 here is CASSSPGMVSTEAFF. The DNA for the CDR3 is TGTGCCAGCAGTTCCCCCGGGATGGTGAGTACTGAAGCTTTCTTT.